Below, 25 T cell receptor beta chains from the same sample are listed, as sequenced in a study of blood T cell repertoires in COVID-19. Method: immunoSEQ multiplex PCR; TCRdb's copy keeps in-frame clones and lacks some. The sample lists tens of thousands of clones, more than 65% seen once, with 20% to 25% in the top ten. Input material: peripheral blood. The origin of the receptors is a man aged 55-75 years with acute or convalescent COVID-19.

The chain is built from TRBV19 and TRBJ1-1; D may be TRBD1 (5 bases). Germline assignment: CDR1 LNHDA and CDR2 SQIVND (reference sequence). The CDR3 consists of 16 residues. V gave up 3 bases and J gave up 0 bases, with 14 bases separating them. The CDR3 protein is CASSMAGVRVNTEAFF. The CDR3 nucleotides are TGTGCCAGTAGTATGGCGGGGGTCCGGGTGAACACTGAAGCTTTCTTT.

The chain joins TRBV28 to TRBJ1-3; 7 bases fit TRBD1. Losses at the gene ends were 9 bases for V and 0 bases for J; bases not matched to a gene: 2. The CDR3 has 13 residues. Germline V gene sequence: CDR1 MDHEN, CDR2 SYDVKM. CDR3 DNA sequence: TGTGCCAGTAGGACAGGCTCTGGAAACACCATATATTTT. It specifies CASRTGSGNTIYF.

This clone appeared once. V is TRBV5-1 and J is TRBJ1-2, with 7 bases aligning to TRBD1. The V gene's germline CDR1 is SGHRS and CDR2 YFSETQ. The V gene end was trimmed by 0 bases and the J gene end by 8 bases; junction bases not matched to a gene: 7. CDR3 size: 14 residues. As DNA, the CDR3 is TGCGCCAGCAGCTTGGGGACAGGTTCGGGAGGCTACACCTTC. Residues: CASSLGTGSGGYTF.

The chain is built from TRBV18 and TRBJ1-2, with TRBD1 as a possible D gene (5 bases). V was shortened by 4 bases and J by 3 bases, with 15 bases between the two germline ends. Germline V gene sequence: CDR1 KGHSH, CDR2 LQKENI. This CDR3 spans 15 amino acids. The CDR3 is CASSLEPTDDYGYTF. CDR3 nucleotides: TGTGCCAGCTCACTCGAACCGACAGACGACTATGGCTACACCTTC.

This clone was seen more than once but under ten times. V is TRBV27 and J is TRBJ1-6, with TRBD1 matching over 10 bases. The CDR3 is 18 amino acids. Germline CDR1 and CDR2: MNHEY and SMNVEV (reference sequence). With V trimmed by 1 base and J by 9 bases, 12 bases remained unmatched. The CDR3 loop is CASSLWGQGRERGSPLHF. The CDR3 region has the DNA TGTGCCAGCAGTTTATGGGGACAGGGGAGGGAACGGGGTTCACCCCTCCACTTT.

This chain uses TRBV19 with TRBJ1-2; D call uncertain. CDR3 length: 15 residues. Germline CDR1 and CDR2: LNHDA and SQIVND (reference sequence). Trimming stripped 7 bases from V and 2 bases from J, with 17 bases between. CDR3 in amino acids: CASIPPGGGNYGYTF. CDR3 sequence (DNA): TGTGCCAGTATCCCCCCCGGAGGCGGAAACTATGGCTACACCTTC. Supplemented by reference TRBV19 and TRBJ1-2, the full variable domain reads DGGITQSPKYLFRKEGQNVTLSCEQNLNHDAMYWYRQDPGQGLRLIYYSQIVNDFQKGDIAEGYSVSREKKESFPLTVTSAQKNPTAFYLCASIPPGGGNYGYTFGSGTRLTVV.

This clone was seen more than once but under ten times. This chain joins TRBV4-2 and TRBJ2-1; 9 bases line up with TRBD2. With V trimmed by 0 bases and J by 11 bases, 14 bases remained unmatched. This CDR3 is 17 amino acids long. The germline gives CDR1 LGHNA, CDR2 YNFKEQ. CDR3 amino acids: CASSQDRLAGSTYKQFF. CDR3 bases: TGTGCCAGCAGCCAAGATCGGCTAGCGGGGTCTACCTATAAGCAGTTCTTC.

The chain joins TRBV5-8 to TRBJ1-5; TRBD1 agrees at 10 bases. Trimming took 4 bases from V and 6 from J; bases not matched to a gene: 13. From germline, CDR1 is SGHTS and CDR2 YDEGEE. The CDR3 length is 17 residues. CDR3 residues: CASSIRQGAVSGQPQHF. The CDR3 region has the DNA TGTGCCAGCAGCATTCGACAGGGGGCAGTCTCCGGTCAGCCCCAGCATTTT.

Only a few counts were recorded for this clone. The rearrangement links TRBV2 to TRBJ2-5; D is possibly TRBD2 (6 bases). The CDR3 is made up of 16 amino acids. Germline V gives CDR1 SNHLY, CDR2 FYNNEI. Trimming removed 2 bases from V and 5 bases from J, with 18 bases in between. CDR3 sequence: CASSERKTGGVETQYF. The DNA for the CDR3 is TGTGCCAGCAGTGAACGTAAAACTGGAGGGGTTGAGACCCAGTACTTC.

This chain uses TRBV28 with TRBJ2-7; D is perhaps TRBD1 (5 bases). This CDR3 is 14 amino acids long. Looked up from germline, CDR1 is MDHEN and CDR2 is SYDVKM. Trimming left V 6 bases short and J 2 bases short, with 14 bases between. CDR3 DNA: TGTGCCAGCAGCCTAGGGCAGGGCCCCTACGAGCAGTACTTC. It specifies CASSLGQGPYEQYF.

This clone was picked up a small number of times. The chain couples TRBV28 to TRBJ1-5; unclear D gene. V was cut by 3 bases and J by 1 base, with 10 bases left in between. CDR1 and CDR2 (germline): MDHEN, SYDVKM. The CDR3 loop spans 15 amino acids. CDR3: CASSLGYGSNQPQHF. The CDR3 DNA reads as TGTGCCAGCAGTTTGGGTTACGGGAGCAATCAGCCCCAGCATTTT.

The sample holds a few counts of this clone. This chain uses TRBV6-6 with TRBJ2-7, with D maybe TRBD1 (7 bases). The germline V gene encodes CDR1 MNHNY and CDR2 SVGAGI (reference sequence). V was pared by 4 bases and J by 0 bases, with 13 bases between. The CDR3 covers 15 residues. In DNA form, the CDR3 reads TGTGCCAGCAGTTCACGCGGGGACAGCTCCTACGAGCAGTACTTC. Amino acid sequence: CASSSRGDSSYEQYF.

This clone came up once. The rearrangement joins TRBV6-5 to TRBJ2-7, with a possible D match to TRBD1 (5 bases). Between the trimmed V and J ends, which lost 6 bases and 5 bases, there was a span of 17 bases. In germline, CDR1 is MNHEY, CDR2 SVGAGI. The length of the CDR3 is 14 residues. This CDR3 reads CASRLSRVQHEQYV. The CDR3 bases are TGTGCCAGCAGGCTTTCCAGGGTGCAACACGAGCAGTACGTC.

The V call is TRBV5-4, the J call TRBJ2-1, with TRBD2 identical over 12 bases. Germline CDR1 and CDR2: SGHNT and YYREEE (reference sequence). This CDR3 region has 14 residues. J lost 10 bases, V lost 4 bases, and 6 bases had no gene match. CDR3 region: CASSLAGGPMEQFF. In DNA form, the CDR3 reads TGTGCCAGCAGCCTAGCGGGGGGGCCAATGGAGCAGTTCTTC.

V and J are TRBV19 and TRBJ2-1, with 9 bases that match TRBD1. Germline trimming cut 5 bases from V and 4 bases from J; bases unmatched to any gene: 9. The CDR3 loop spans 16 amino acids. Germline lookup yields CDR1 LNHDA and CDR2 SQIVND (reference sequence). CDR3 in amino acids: CASSPHWDREYNEQFF. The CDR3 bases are TGTGCCAGTAGTCCTCATTGGGACAGGGAATACAATGAGCAGTTCTTC. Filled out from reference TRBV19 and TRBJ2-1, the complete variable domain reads DGGITQSPKYLFRKEGQNVTLSCEQNLNHDAMYWYRQDPGQGLRLIYYSQIVNDFQKGDIAEGYSVSREKKESFPLTVTSAQKNPTAFYLCASSPHWDREYNEQFFGPGTRLTVL.

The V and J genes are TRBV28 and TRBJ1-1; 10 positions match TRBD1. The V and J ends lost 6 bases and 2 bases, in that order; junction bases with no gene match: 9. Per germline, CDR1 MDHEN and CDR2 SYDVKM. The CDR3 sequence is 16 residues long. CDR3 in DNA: TGTGCCAGCAGGGGAAGGGACAGGGGCCCAAACACTGAAGCTTTCTTT. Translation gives CASRGRDRGPNTEAFF.

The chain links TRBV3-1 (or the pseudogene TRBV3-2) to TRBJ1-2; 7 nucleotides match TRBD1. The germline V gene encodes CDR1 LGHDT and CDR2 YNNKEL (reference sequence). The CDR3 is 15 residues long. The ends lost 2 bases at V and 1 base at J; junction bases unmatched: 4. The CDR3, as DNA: TGTGCCAGCAGCCAAAGAGGGGGCAGTAACTATGGCTACACCTTC. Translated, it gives CASSQRGGSNYGYTF.

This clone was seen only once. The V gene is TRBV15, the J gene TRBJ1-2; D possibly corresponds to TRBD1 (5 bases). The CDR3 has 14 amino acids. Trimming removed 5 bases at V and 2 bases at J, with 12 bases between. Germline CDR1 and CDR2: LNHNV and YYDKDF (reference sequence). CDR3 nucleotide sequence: TGTGCCACCAGCCCCGGGGGGGAGAACTATGGCTACACCTTC. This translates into CATSPGGENYGYTF.

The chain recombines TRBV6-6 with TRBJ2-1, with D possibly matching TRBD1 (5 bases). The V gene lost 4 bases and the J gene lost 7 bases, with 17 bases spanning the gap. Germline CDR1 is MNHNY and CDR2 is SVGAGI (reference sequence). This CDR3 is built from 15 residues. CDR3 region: CASSLAGHGLNEQFF. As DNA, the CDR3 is TGTGCCAGCAGTTTGGCAGGGCACGGTTTAAATGAGCAGTTCTTC.

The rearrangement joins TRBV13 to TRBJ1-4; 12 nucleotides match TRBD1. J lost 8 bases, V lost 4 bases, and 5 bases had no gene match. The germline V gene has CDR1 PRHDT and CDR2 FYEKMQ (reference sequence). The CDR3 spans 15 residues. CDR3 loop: CASSSRGTGGEKLFF. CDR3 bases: TGTGCCAGCAGCTCCAGGGGGACAGGGGGCGAAAAACTGTTTTTT.

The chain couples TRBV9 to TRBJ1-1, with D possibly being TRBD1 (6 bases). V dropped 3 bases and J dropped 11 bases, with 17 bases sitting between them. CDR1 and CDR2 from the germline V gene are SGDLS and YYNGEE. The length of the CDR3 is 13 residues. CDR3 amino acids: CASSAGQPVEAFF. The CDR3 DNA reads TGTGCCAGCAGCGCCGGACAGCCGGTGGAGGCTTTCTTT.

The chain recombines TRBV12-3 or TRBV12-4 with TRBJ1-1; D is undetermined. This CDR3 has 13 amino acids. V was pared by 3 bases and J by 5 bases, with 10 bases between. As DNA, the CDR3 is TGTGCCAGCAGTTTCGGGAAGCGGACTGAAGCTTTCTTT. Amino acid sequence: CASSFGKRTEAFF.

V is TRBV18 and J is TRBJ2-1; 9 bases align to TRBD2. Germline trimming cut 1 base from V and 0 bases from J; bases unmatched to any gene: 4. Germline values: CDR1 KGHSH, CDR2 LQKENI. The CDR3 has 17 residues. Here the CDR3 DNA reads TGTGCCAGCTCACCACGTTCTAGCGGGACCTCCTACAATGAGCAGTTCTTC. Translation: CASSPRSSGTSYNEQFF. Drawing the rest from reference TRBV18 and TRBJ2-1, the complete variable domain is NAGVMQNPRHLVRRRGQEARLRCSPMKGHSHVYWYRQLPEEGLKFMVYLQKENIIDESGMPKERFSAEFPKEGPSILRIQQVVRGDSAAYFCASSPRSSGTSYNEQFFGPGTRLTVL.

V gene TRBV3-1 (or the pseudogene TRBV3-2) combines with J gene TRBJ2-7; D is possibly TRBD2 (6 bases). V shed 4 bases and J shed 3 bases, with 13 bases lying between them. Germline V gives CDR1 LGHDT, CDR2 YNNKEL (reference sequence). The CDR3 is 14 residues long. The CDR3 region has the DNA TGTGCCAGCAGCCCCGGAGGGGTCAGCTACGAGCAGTACTTC. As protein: CASSPGGVSYEQYF.

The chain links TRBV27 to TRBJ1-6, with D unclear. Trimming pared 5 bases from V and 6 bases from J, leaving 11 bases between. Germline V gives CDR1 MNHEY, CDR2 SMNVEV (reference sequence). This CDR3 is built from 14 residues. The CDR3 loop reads CASSLFAVNSPLHF. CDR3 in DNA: TGTGCCAGCAGTCTATTTGCGGTTAATTCACCCCTCCACTTT.